These 26 T cell receptor beta chains originate from one sample sequenced in a study of blood T cells in healthy people across ages. With a J-beta primer mix and a sample-barcoded 5' primer, a second PCR ran roughly 6 to 12 cycles. Via MiXCR, TCRdb re-called the 5' RACE reads, giving one row per CDR3 protein. In the table there are 1.5 million to 2 million distinct CDR3 sequences, 49% of which are singletons. What was sequenced was blood. Receptors originate from a woman aged 40-49 years in good health.

In this sample, this clonotype turned up a few times. This chain connects TRBV7-2 to TRBJ2-3; 8 positions agree with TRBD1. Losses at the gene ends were 6 bases for V and 8 bases for J; bases not matched to a gene: 4. The CDR3 spans 12 residues. Germline assignment: CDR1 SGHTA and CDR2 FQGNSA. CDR3 residues: CASSPDRVTQYF. CDR3 bases: TGTGCCAGCAGTCCGGACAGGGTTACGCAGTATTTT.

This clonotype was seen a few times. The chain has TRBV20-1 and TRBJ2-3, with D possibly TRBD1 on 5 matching bases. CDR1 and CDR2 (germline): DFQATT, SNEGSKA (reference sequence). V lost 6 bases and J lost 2, with 12 bases in between. There are 13 residues in the CDR3. The CDR3 DNA is TGCAGTGCCCCAAGGGGTCTCACAGATACGCAGTATTTT. It codes for CSAPRGLTDTQYF.

The gene calls are TRBV15 and TRBJ2-1; D possibly corresponds to TRBD2 (5 bases). CDR3 length: 16 residues. Germline CDR1 LNHNV, CDR2 YYDKDF (reference sequence). Trimming shortened V by 5 bases and J by 1 base, and 15 bases separated the two germline ends. The CDR3 sequence: CATSEPPAASYNEQFF. CDR3 bases: TGTGCCACCAGCGAACCCCCAGCGGCTTCCTACAATGAGCAGTTCTTC.

The rearrangement uses TRBV29-1 and TRBJ2-1, with 12 nucleotides matching TRBD2. J lost 8 bases, V lost 4 bases, and 9 bases had no gene match. The germline CDR1 and CDR2 sequences are SQVTM and ANQGSEA. This CDR3 contains 15 residues. The DNA of the CDR3 is TGCAGCGTTGTATTTGGGCTAGCGGGGGGGTATGAGCAGTTCTTC. Residues: CSVVFGLAGGYEQFF.

This clonotype was seen ten or more times. J is TRBJ1-1 and V is TRBV5-6, with D possibly matching TRBD1 (6 bases). Per germline, CDR1 SGHDT and CDR2 YYEEEE. V shed 3 bases and J shed 2 bases, with 8 bases lying between them. This CDR3 is built from 13 residues. Written as DNA, the CDR3 is TGTGCCAGCAGCTGGACAGCCAACACTGAAGCTTTCTTT. This sequence encodes CASSWTANTEAFF. The full variable domain, in which reference TRBV5-6 and TRBJ1-1 provide the parts outside the CDR3, is DAGVTQSPTHLIKTRGQQVTLRCSPKSGHDTVSWYQQALGQGPQFIFQYYEEEERQRGNFPDRFSGHQFPNYSSELNVNALLLGDSALYLCASSWTANTEAFFGQGTRLTVV.

For this clonotype: The junction differs from germline at one of its ends, possibly a read error. J is TRBJ2-1 and V is TRBV6-6, with 7 bases matching TRBD1. The V gene's germline CDR1 is MNHNY and CDR2 SVGAGI (reference sequence). The CDR3 length is 13 residues. CDR3 nucleotide sequence: TGTGCCGGCAGGGACAGCTCCTACAATGAGCAGTTCTTC. It codes for CAGRDSSYNEQFF.

The rearrangement links TRBV24-1 to TRBJ1-4, with D unresolved. This CDR3 is built from 14 residues. Trimming took 3 bases from V and 2 from J, leaving 6 bases between them. The germline V gene encodes CDR1 KGHDR and CDR2 SFDVKD. The CDR3 nucleotides read TGTGCCACCAGTGATGGCTGGACTAATGAAAAACTGTTTTTT. It translates to CATSDGWTNEKLFF.

This clonotype was observed a few times. This chain uses TRBV7-2 with TRBJ2-5; no clear D gene. The ends were cut back, 2 bases at V and 5 bases at J, with 9 bases in the middle. Germline values: CDR1 SGHTA, CDR2 FQGNSA. This CDR3 has 13 amino acids. This chain's CDR3 is CASSLFAEETQYF. The CDR3 coding sequence is TGTGCCAGCAGCTTATTTGCCGAGGAGACCCAGTACTTC.

A few counts support this clonotype. The chain uses TRBV7-8 and TRBJ1-2; D is perhaps TRBD1 (5 bases). The CDR3 length is 14 residues. V was trimmed by 2 bases and J by 8 bases, leaving 15 bases between them. Germline-derived CDR1 and CDR2 are SGHVS and FQNEAQ. The CDR3 nucleotides are TGTGCCAGCAGCTTAATAGCAGGGCCTAGCGGCTACACCTTC. It specifies CASSLIAGPSGYTF.

This chain connects TRBV20-1 to TRBJ2-5, with 9 bases aligning to TRBD2. Trimming took 0 bases from V and 4 from J; bases not matched to a gene: 3. CDR1 DFQATT and CDR2 SNEGSKA come from the germline V gene (reference sequence). The CDR3 runs 14 residues. Written as DNA, the CDR3 is TGCAGTGCTAGAGATGGGACTAGCTCAGAGACCCAGTACTTC. Translated: CSARDGTSSETQYF.

The chain recombines TRBV6-5 with TRBJ2-3; D uncertain. The CDR3 runs to 12 residues. CDR1 and CDR2 (germline): MNHEY, SVGAGI. Trimming removed 6 bases from V and 10 bases from J, with 14 bases in between. The CDR3 reads CASSSGGRPQYF. The CDR3 region has the DNA TGTGCCAGCAGCTCGGGTGGCAGGCCGCAGTATTTT.

This clonotype was counted between two and nine times. The chain uses TRBV11-2 and TRBJ2-1; 7 bases are a match to TRBD2. Per germline, CDR1 SGHAT and CDR2 FQNNGV. This CDR3 comprises 16 residues. V trimming: 4 bases; J trimming: 0 bases; junction bases outside the gene matches: 6. CDR3 DNA sequence: TGTGCCAGCAGCTCGAAAGCGGGGAGCTCCTACAATGAGCAGTTCTTC. This codes for CASSSKAGSSYNEQFF.

The chain joins TRBV6-2 or TRBV6-3 to TRBJ1-1, with TRBD1 as a possible D gene (5 bases). The germline V and J ends were trimmed by 5 bases and 8 bases, with 18 bases remaining between them. The CDR3 covers 14 residues. In germline, CDR1 is MNHEY, CDR2 SVGEGT. CDR3 in amino acids: CASSKDTTLREAFF. The CDR3 DNA sequence: TGTGCCAGCAGTAAGGACACCACTTTAAGGGAAGCTTTCTTT.

The chain joins TRBV4-1 to TRBJ2-5; no definite D call. Germline V gene lookup returns CDR1 MGHRA and CDR2 YSYEKL. The V gene lost 2 bases and the J gene lost 11 bases, with 15 bases spanning the gap. The CDR3 length is 13 residues. The CDR3 sequence: CASSQSPNNEQYF. The CDR3 DNA sequence: TGCGCCAGCAGCCAATCGCCAAACAATGAGCAGTACTTC.

The J gene is TRBJ2-3, the V gene TRBV3-1, with D hard to call. Germline loops: CDR1 LGHDT, CDR2 YNNKEL (reference sequence). The CDR3 loop spans 13 amino acids. The V gene lost 4 bases and the J gene lost 6 bases, with 11 bases spanning the gap. The CDR3: CASSRDPRDTQYF. Written as DNA, the CDR3 is TGTGCCAGCAGCCGAGACCCGCGGGATACGCAGTATTTT.

The J gene is TRBJ1-5, the V gene TRBV28; weak D call: TRBD1 (5 bases). The V gene lost 3 bases and the J gene lost 5 bases, with 17 bases spanning the gap. Germline values: CDR1 MDHEN, CDR2 SYDVKM. The CDR3 has 16 residues. CDR3 nucleotides: TGTGCCAGCAGTTTTGGGTGGGGGGAGGACGATCAGCCCCAGCATTTT. This codes for CASSFGWGEDDQPQHF. The full variable domain, rest sourced from reference TRBV28 and TRBJ1-5, is DVKVTQSSRYLVKRTGEKVFLECVQDMDHENMFWYRQDPGLGLRLIYFSYDVKMKEKGDIPEGYSVSREKKERFSLILESASTNQTSMYLCASSFGWGEDDQPQHFGDGTRLSIL.

The CDR3 is CSARRPGPPYEQYF. The CDR3 DNA follows: TGCAGTGCTCGAAGACCAGGGCCCCCCTACGAGCAGTACTTC. The chain links TRBV20-1 to TRBJ2-4; tentative D call: TRBD1 (5 bases). Near its end, the DNA agrees better with TRBJ2-7, so the J call may be wrong. The CDR3 length is 14 residues. Germline values: CDR1 DFQATT, CDR2 SNEGSKA (reference sequence).

This chain links TRBV5-1 with TRBJ2-3; 14 nucleotides line up with TRBD2. Trimming cost V 4 bases and J 7 bases; bases outside gene matches: 5. This CDR3 is built from 15 residues. Germline V gives CDR1 SGHRS, CDR2 YFSETQ. The CDR3 DNA reads TGCGCCAGCAGCGGGGGACTAGCGGGGGTAAATACGCAGTATTTT. It codes for CASSGGLAGVNTQYF.

This clonotype was observed a few times. The chain employs TRBV4-1 and TRBJ2-1, with TRBD2 matching over 11 bases. This CDR3 spans 17 amino acids. The trim removed 1 base at V and 0 bases at J, leaving 2 bases unmatched. Per the germline V gene, CDR1 is MGHRA and CDR2 is YSYEKL. The CDR3 DNA reads as TGCGCCAGCAGCCAAGGTAGCGGGGGGGCCTCCTACAATGAGCAGTTCTTC. Amino acid sequence: CASSQGSGGASYNEQFF.

This clonotype was observed a handful of times. V usage is TRBV29-1 and J usage is TRBJ2-1, with D perhaps matching TRBD2 (6 bases). Germline V gene data show CDR1 as SQVTM and CDR2 as ANQGSEA. The CDR3 sequence is 11 residues long. Trimming stripped 8 bases from V and 7 bases from J, with 12 bases between. The CDR3 bases are TGCAGCATGGGCCGGGGGAATGAGCAGTTCTTC. This sequence encodes CSMGRGNEQFF.

In its sample, this clonotype was seen a few times. V usage is TRBV4-1 and J usage is TRBJ2-3; tentatively, D is TRBD1 (5 bases). Germline V gene lookup returns CDR1 MGHRA and CDR2 YSYEKL. Deletions cut 3 bases from V and 1 base from J, with 11 bases between. There are 15 residues in the CDR3. CDR3 protein: CASSHRVGGTDTQYF. The CDR3 DNA is TGCGCCAGCAGCCACAGGGTGGGCGGCACAGATACGCAGTATTTT.

The chain has TRBV20-1 and TRBJ2-1; the D gene could be TRBD1 or TRBD2 (5 bases each). Germline V gene lookup returns CDR1 DFQATT and CDR2 SNEGSKA (reference sequence). The V end lost 0 bases, the J end lost 5 bases, and 8 bases lay between the germline ends. CDR3 size: 13 residues. The CDR3 reads CSARDGTNNEQFF. Here the CDR3 DNA reads TGCAGTGCTAGAGACGGGACCAACAATGAGCAGTTCTTC.

A few counts support this clonotype. This rearrangement joins TRBV28 to TRBJ2-4; the D gene is possibly TRBD1 (5 bases). Trimming took 5 bases from V and 0 from J, leaving 17 bases between them. CDR1 MDHEN and CDR2 SYDVKM come from the germline V gene. The CDR3 is made up of 17 amino acids. The CDR3 DNA reads as TGTGCCAGCAGTGCCCAAAAGGGGCAGGTAGCCAAAAACATTCAGTACTTC. Its protein is CASSAQKGQVAKNIQYF.

V gene TRBV6-2 or TRBV6-3 combines with J gene TRBJ2-4; D is possibly TRBD1 (5 bases). This CDR3 is 13 amino acids long. The germline V and J ends were trimmed by 5 bases and 6 bases, with 11 bases remaining between them. The V gene's germline CDR1 is MNHEY and CDR2 SVGEGT. The CDR3 loop reads CASSVSTVNIQYF. The CDR3 nucleotides read TGTGCCAGCAGTGTATCGACAGTAAACATTCAGTACTTC.

This chain connects TRBV7-6 to TRBJ2-1; 9 bases match TRBD1. The end of the DNA fits TRBJ2-7 better, so the J call may be wrong. This CDR3 has 17 residues. Germline V CDR1 and CDR2: SGHVS, FNYEAQ. The CDR3 nucleotides read TGTGCCAGCAGCCGATGGACAGGGGCGAGCTCCTACAATGAGCAGTACTTC. It specifies CASSRWTGASSYNEQYF.

The CDR3 region is CASRKDRGLYGYTF. CDR3 DNA sequence: TGTGCCAGCAGAAAAGACAGGGGGCTCTATGGCTACACCTTC. The chain combines TRBV5-8 with TRBJ1-2, with TRBD1 matching 10 bases. V lost 5 bases, J lost 4 bases, and 5 bases stayed unmatched. Germline-derived CDR1 and CDR2 are SGHTS and YDEGEE. The CDR3 covers 14 residues. The whole variable domain, filled in from reference TRBV5-8 and TRBJ1-2, reads EAGVTQSPTHLIKTRGQQATLRCSPISGHTSVYWYQQALGLGLQFLLWYDEGEERNRGNFPPRFSGRQFPNYSSELNVNALELEDSALYLCASRKDRGLYGYTFGSGTRLTVV.